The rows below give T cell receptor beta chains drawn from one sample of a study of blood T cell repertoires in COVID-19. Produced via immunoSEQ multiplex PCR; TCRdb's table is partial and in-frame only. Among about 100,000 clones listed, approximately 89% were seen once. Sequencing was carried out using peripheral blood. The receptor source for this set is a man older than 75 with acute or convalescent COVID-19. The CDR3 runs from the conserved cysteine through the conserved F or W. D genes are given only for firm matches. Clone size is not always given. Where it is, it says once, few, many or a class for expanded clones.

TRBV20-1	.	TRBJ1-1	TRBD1	CSAGGTGEWRNTEAFF	TGCAGTGCTGGTGGGACAGGGGAGTGGAGGAACACTGAAGCTTTCTTT
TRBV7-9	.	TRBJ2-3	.	CASSPRGSTDTQYF	TGTGCCAGCAGCCCCCGGGGGAGCACAGATACGCAGTATTTT
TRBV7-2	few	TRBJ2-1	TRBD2	CASSLGTSGTYNEQFF	TGTGCCAGCAGCTTAGGGACTAGCGGCACATACAATGAGCAGTTCTTC
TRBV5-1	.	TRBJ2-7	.	CASSLTTDYEQYF	TGCGCCAGCAGCTTGACGACAGACTACGAGCAGTACTTC
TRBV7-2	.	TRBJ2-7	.	CASSLLQGLSSYEQYF	TGTGCCAGCAGCTTATTGCAGGGCCTATCCTCCTACGAGCAGTACTTC
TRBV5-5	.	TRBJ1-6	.	CASRENGNSPLHF	TGTGCCAGCAGGGAGAATGGTAATTCACCCCTCCACTTT
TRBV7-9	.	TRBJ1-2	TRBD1	CASSLRQGQHGYTF	TGTGCCAGCAGCCTTAGACAGGGGCAGCATGGCTACACCTTC
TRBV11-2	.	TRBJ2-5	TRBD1	CASSLFPGTGYETQYF	TGTGCCAGCAGTCTATTCCCCGGGACAGGTTACGAGACCCAGTACTTC
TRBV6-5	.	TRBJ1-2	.	CASRTTEIYGYTF	TGTGCCAGCAGGACTACAGAGATCTATGGCTACACCTTC
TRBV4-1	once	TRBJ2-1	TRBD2	CASGPETSDYNEQFF	TGCGCCAGCGGGCCTGAAACTAGCGACTACAATGAGCAGTTCTTC
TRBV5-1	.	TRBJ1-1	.	CASSLRQGLGTEAFF	TGCGCCAGCAGCTTGCGGCAGGGACTTGGCACTGAAGCTTTCTTT
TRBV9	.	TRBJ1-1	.	CASSVNGKAEAFF	TGTGCCAGCAGCGTCAACGGGAAGGCTGAAGCTTTCTTT
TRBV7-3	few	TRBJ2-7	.	CASSPNHEGEAEQYF	TGTGCCAGCAGCCCCAATCACGAGGGGGAAGCGGAGCAGTACTTC
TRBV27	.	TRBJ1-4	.	CASSLRVNEKLFF	TGTGCCAGCAGCTTGAGGGTTAATGAAAAACTGTTTTTT
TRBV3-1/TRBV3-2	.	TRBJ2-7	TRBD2	CASSDPGSGRTYEQYF	TGTGCCAGCAGCGACCCGGGTAGCGGGAGGACCTACGAGCAGTACTTC
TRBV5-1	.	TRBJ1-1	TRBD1	CASSGSGQSNTEAFF	TGCGCCAGCAGCGGATCGGGACAGTCGAACACTGAAGCTTTCTTT
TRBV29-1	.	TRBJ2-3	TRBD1	CSVGGTGGGTDTQYF	TGCAGCGTTGGAGGGACAGGGGGCGGCACAGATACGCAGTATTTT
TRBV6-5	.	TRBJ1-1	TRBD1	CASRRTGGDAEAFF	TGTGCCAGCAGGCGAACAGGGGGGGACGCTGAAGCTTTCTTT
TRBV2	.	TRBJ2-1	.	CASSVTVIEQFF	TGTGCCAGCAGTGTAACTGTGATTGAGCAGTTCTTC
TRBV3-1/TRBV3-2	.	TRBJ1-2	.	CASSQEGSYGYTF	TGTGCCAGCAGCCAAGAGGGGAGCTATGGCTACACCTTC
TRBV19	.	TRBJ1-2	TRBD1	CASSRDRTGSGGYTF	TGTGCCAGTAGTAGGGATCGGACAGGGTCGGGAGGCTACACCTTC
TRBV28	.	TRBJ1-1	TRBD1	CASSRPRQGATEAFF	TGTGCCAGCAGTCGCCCCCGACAGGGGGCCACTGAAGCTTTCTTT
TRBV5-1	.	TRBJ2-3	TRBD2	CASSLGAGGADTQYF	TGCGCCAGCAGCTTGGGAGCGGGGGGGGCAGATACGCAGTATTTT
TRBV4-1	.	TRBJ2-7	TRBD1	CASSQEGKDGTANWEQYF	TGCGCCAGCAGCCAAGAGGGAAAGGACGGGACAGCCAATTGGGAGCAGTACTTC
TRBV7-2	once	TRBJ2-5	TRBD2	CASSLGRTSGEETQYF	TGTGCCAGCAGCTTAGGTCGGACTAGCGGGGAAGAGACCCAGTACTTC
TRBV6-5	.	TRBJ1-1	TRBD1	CASSSLGTGVSTEAFF	TGTGCCAGCAGTTCCCTCGGGACAGGCGTTAGCACTGAAGCTTTCTTT
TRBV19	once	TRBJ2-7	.	CATREGLGGEQYF	TGTGCCACCCGGGAAGGGTTGGGCGGCGAGCAGTACTTC
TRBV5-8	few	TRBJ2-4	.	CASSLVGVFSKNIQYF	TGTGCCAGCAGCTTGGTCGGGGTATTCTCCAAAAACATTCAGTACTTC
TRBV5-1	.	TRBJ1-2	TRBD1	CASSGGTGSHYGYTF	TGCGCCAGCAGCGGGGGGACAGGGAGTCACTATGGCTACACCTTC